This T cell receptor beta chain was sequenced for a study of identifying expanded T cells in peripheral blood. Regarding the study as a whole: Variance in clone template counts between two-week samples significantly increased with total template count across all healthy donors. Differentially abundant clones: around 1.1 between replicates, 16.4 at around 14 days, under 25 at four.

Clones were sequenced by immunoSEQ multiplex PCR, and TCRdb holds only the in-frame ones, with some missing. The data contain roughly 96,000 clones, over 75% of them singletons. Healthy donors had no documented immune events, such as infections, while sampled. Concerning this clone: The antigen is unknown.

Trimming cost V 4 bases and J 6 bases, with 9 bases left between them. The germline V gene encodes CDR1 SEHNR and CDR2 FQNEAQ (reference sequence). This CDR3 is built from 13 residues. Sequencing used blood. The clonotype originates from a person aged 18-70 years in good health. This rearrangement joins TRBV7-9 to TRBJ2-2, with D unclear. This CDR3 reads CASSWLRAGELFF. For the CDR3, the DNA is TGTGCCAGCAGCTGGCTCCGGGCCGGGGAGCTGTTTTTT.